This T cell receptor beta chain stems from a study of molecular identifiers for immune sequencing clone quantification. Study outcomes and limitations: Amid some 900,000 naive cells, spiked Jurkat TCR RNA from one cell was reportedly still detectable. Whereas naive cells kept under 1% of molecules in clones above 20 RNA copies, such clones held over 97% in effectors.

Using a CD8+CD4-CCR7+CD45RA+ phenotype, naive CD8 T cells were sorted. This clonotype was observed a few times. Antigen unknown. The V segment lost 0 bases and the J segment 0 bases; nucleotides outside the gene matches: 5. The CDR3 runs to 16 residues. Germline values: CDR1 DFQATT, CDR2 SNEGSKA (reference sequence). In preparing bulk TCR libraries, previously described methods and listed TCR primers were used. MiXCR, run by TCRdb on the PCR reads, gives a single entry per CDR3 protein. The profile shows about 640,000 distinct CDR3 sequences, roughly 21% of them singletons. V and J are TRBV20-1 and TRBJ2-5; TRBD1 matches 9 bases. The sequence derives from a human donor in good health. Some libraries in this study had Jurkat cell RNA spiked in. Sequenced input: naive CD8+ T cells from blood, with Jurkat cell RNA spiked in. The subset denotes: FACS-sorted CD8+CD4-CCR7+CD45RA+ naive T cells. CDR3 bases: TGCAGTGCTAGAGACGGACAGGGGACGTACCAAGAGACCCAGTACTTC. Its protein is CSARDGQGTYQETQYF.